The 24 T cell receptor beta chains below were found in one sample sequenced in a study of early T cells in non-severe SARS-CoV-2 infection. TCRdb ran MiXCR on the 5' RACE reads and lists one entry per CDR3 protein. The sample holds about 35,000 distinct CDR3 sequences, 4.5% to 7% seen once. This sample comprised whole blood, obtained at baseline. These receptors all come from an adult who was a healthcare worker with PCR-confirmed SARS-CoV-2 infection or an uninfected control (not recorded which).

This clonotype was counted between two and nine times. The chain carries TRBV30 and TRBJ1-3; perhaps TRBD1 as D (6 bases). V was clipped by 5 bases and J by 1 base, with 9 bases between them. This CDR3 comprises 13 residues. Germline lookup yields CDR1 GTSNPN and CDR2 SVGIG (reference sequence). The CDR3 DNA follows: TGTGCCTGGCAGGGGATGTCTGGAAACACCATATATTTT. Translated: CAWQGMSGNTIYF.

This clonotype has ten or more counts. For the CDR3, the DNA is TGCGCCAGGTTTGGGTGGGCTAGCGCGAGCTCCTACAATGAGCAGTTCTTC. This sequence encodes CARFGWASASSYNEQFF. The J gene is TRBJ2-1, the V gene TRBV4-1, with D possibly being TRBD2 (6 bases). The CDR3 covers 17 residues. Trimming removed 9 bases from V and 0 bases from J, with 21 bases in between. CDR1 and CDR2 (germline): MGHRA, YSYEKL.

This clonotype showed up just a few times. J is TRBJ1-2 and V is TRBV6-6; TRBD1 aligns across 7 bases. Looked up from germline, CDR1 is MNHNY and CDR2 is SVGAGI (reference sequence). V gave up 6 bases and J gave up 0 bases; unmatched junction bases: 13. This CDR3 has 17 amino acids. CDR3 in DNA: TGTGCCAGCAGCCCCCGGGACAGCGAGTTTTCTAACTATGGCTACACCTTC. Residues: CASSPRDSEFSNYGYTF.

The table lists this clonotype with many counts. The chain combines TRBV5-5 with TRBJ2-2, with 8 bases matching TRBD2. The CDR3 extends over 17 amino acids. The ends lost 4 bases at V and 4 bases at J; junction bases unmatched: 12. CDR1 is SGHKS, CDR2 YYEKEE, per germline (reference sequence). Here the CDR3 reads CASSPRASGRSTGELFF. The CDR3 DNA is TGTGCCAGCAGCCCCCGGGCTAGCGGGCGAAGCACCGGGGAGCTGTTTTTT.

This chain joins TRBV10-2 and TRBJ1-6; D possibly corresponds to TRBD1 (6 bases). V lost 6 bases and J 7 bases, leaving 13 bases between the germline ends. This CDR3 spans 14 amino acids. Germline V gene sequence: CDR1 WSHSY, CDR2 SAAADI. As DNA, the CDR3 is TGCGCCAGCAGACTAGGGGGGCGAAATTCACCCCTCCACTTT. This gives the protein CASRLGGRNSPLHF.

In this sample, this clonotype turned up many times. V and J are TRBV5-1 and TRBJ2-1, with D tentatively TRBD1 (6 bases). Germline lookup yields CDR1 SGHRS and CDR2 YFSETQ. Trimming stripped 7 bases from V and 8 bases from J, with 22 bases between. This CDR3 spans 15 amino acids. CDR3 amino acids: CASSLGANPLDEQFF. CDR3 nucleotide sequence: TGCGCCAGCTCCCTGGGGGCTAATCCCCTGGATGAGCAGTTCTTC.

The sample holds many counts of this clonotype. J is TRBJ1-5 and V is TRBV18; D gene ambiguous. Trimming removed 3 bases from V and 7 bases from J, with 10 bases in between. CDR3 size: 13 residues. Looked up from germline, CDR1 is KGHSH and CDR2 is LQKENI. CDR3 DNA sequence: TGTGCCAGCTCACCCGGCCAGGAGCAGCCCCAGCATTTT. Translated, it gives CASSPGQEQPQHF.

Many counts were recorded for this clonotype. This chain links TRBV5-1 with TRBJ2-1; D may be TRBD1 (6 bases). The germline V gene encodes CDR1 SGHRS and CDR2 YFSETQ. With 5 bases removed from V and 4 bases from J, the gap between germline ends came to 16 bases. This CDR3 has 15 amino acids. The CDR3 protein is CASSQKQGWYNEQFF. Here the CDR3 DNA reads TGCGCCAGCAGTCAAAAACAGGGTTGGTACAATGAGCAGTTCTTC.

This clonotype was counted many times. The CDR3 loop is CASSYRASGANVLTF. CDR3 DNA: TGTGCCAGCAGTTACAGGGCCTCTGGGGCCAACGTCCTGACTTTC. The V call is TRBV6-6, the J call TRBJ2-6; no clear D gene. The ends were cut back, 2 bases at V and 0 bases at J, with 5 bases in the middle. Germline loops: CDR1 MNHNY, CDR2 SVGAGI (reference sequence). This CDR3 is built from 15 residues.

This clonotype was seen only a few times. The chain carries TRBV6-2 or TRBV6-3 and TRBJ2-3; 7 positions agree with TRBD1. The ends lost 5 bases at V and 4 bases at J; junction bases unmatched: 9. The CDR3 is 15 residues long. Germline loops: CDR1 MNHEY, CDR2 SVGEGT. CDR3: CASSRPDRAADTQYF. For the CDR3, the DNA is TGTGCCAGCAGTCGACCAGACAGGGCGGCAGATACGCAGTATTTT.

The V and J genes are TRBV11-2 and TRBJ2-3; D gene unclear. Per germline, CDR1 SGHAT and CDR2 FQNNGV. This CDR3 is built from 15 residues. V lost 1 base to trimming and J lost 0 bases, with 8 bases between them. This CDR3 is CASSLARMSTDTQYF. The CDR3 DNA is TGTGCCAGCAGCTTAGCTAGAATGAGCACAGATACGCAGTATTTT.

This clonotype was recorded at least ten times. The V and J genes are TRBV6-4 and TRBJ2-1; D perhaps matches TRBD2 (6 bases). CDR1 and CDR2 from the germline V gene are MRHNA and SNTAGT. Trimming removed 5 bases from V and 9 bases from J, with 17 bases in between. The CDR3 runs 14 residues. CDR3 sequence: CASSTGRGKSEQFF. The CDR3 region has the DNA TGTGCCAGCAGTACCGGGAGAGGGAAGAGTGAGCAGTTCTTC.

This chain uses TRBV21-1 with TRBJ2-4; the D call of TRBD1 is as the table states it, not checked on the DNA. TRBV21-1 is shown as a pseudogene. This CDR3 spans 14 amino acids. The DNA of the CDR3 is TGTGCCAGCAGCAAACCGGCCAGGGGAAACATTCAGTACTTC. Protein sequence: CASSKPARGNIQYF.

In this sample, this clonotype turned up many times. The rearrangement joins TRBV30 to TRBJ1-6, with 7 bases fitting TRBD1. Trimming took 2 bases from V and 0 from J; bases not matched to a gene: 7. The CDR3 consists of 17 residues. In germline, CDR1 is GTSNPN, CDR2 SVGIG (reference sequence). CDR3: CAWSIPQGSSYNSPLHF. CDR3 bases: TGTGCCTGGAGTATCCCACAGGGGAGCTCCTATAATTCACCCCTCCACTTT. Full variable domain (missing parts from reference TRBV30 and TRBJ1-6): SQTIHQWPATLVQPVGSPLSLECTVEGTSNPNLYWYRQAAGRGLQLLFYSVGIGQISSEVPQNLSASRPQDRQFILSSKKLLLSDSGFYLCAWSIPQGSSYNSPLHFGNGTRLTVT.

The CDR3 is CASSLTSRGDEQYF. CDR3 nucleotide sequence: TGTGCCAGCAGCTTGACCAGCCGGGGGGATGAGCAGTACTTC. The rearrangement joins TRBV3-1 to TRBJ2-1, with 7 bases lining up with TRBD2. Matching the DNA end better, TRBJ2-7 makes the J call doubtful. The germline V gene encodes CDR1 LGHDT and CDR2 YNNKEL (reference sequence). This CDR3 has 14 residues.

This clonotype was recorded at least ten times. The chain uses TRBV28 and TRBJ1-2; D possibly corresponds to TRBD1 (5 bases). In germline, CDR1 is MDHEN, CDR2 SYDVKM. The CDR3 is made up of 13 amino acids. The V end was cut by 7 bases, the J end by 8 bases, with 17 bases between. The CDR3 sequence: CASTPTVEGGYTF. For the CDR3, the DNA is TGTGCCAGCACCCCGACCGTGGAGGGGGGCTACACCTTC.

This clonotype was recorded at least ten times. The chain employs TRBV10-2 and TRBJ2-7, with TRBD1 identical over 7 bases. The germline gives CDR1 WSHSY, CDR2 SAAADI. The CDR3 loop spans 14 amino acids. V gave up 6 bases and J gave up 0 bases; unmatched junction bases: 5. The CDR3 reads CASRDRVDSYEQYF. In DNA form, the CDR3 reads TGCGCCAGCAGAGACAGGGTTGACTCCTACGAGCAGTACTTC.

This clonotype was observed a handful of times. This chain joins TRBV4-3 and TRBJ2-5, with D possibly matching TRBD1 (6 bases). The CDR3 runs 18 residues. Germline CDR1 is LGHNA and CDR2 is YSLEER. The V end lost 0 bases, the J end lost 4 bases, and 21 bases lay between the germline ends. CDR3 DNA sequence: TGCGCCAGCAGCCAAGAACACAGGGAGAGTAATGGTAGAGAGACCCAGTACTTC. It codes for CASSQEHRESNGRETQYF.

At least ten counts were recorded for this clonotype. The gene calls are TRBV11-2 and TRBJ2-2; D is uncertain. This CDR3 region has 13 residues. CDR1 and CDR2 from the germline V gene are SGHAT and FQNNGV. Trimming shortened V by 1 base and J by 6 bases, and 6 bases separated the two germline ends. CDR3 protein: CASSLALAGELFF. The CDR3 region has the DNA TGTGCCAGCAGCTTAGCCCTTGCCGGGGAGCTGTTTTTT.

This clonotype has a count of ten or more. This chain connects TRBV30 to TRBJ1-2; 8 nucleotides agree with TRBD1. V lost 1 base, J lost 5 bases, and 9 bases stayed unmatched. The CDR3 is 15 residues long. Germline V gene sequence: CDR1 GTSNPN, CDR2 SVGIG (reference sequence). The CDR3 is CAWSALLRQGYGYTF. The CDR3 DNA is TGTGCCTGGAGTGCTCTACTACGACAGGGGTATGGCTACACCTTC.

This clonotype appeared many times. The rearrangement joins TRBV6-2 or TRBV6-3 to TRBJ1-6; D not resolved. The germline CDR1 and CDR2 sequences are MNHEY and SVGEGT. The V gene lost 6 bases and the J gene lost 0 bases, with 18 bases spanning the gap. The CDR3 loop spans 18 amino acids. The CDR3 DNA reads as TGTGCCAGCAGAGGGCTCCCCGAGATGGGCTCCTATAATTCACCCCTCCACTTT. As protein: CASRGLPEMGSYNSPLHF.

The rearrangement links TRBV11-2 to TRBJ2-2; D gene unclear. The germline V gene has CDR1 SGHAT and CDR2 FQNNGV. This CDR3 has 15 amino acids. Trimming took off 4 bases at V and 6 bases at J, with 15 bases between the two ends. The CDR3 loop is CASSSQVLLPGELFF. CDR3 bases: TGTGCCAGCAGCTCCCAGGTGTTGCTCCCCGGGGAGCTGTTTTTT. Based on the CDR3 plus reference TRBV11-2 and TRBJ2-2, the full variable domain is EAGVAQSPRYKIIEKRQSVAFWCNPISGHATLYWYQQILGQGPKLLIQFQNNGVVDDSQLPKDRFSAERLKGVDSTLKIQPAKLEDSAVYLCASSSQVLLPGELFFGEGSRLTVL.

This clonotype came up many times. The V gene is TRBV12-3 or TRBV12-4, the J gene TRBJ2-1; D possibly matches TRBD1 or TRBD2 (5 bases each). The V gene lost 3 bases and the J gene lost 6 bases, with 9 bases spanning the gap. The CDR3 has 13 amino acids. CDR3 DNA: TGTGCCAGCAGTTTGGGGGTAGGCAATGAGCAGTTCTTC. Translation: CASSLGVGNEQFF.

About this clonotype: This clone may be a read error of a much larger clone one base away. This chain connects TRBV7-2 to TRBJ1-4, with a tentative D call TRBD1 (5 bases). CDR1 SGHTA and CDR2 FQGNSA come from the germline V gene. The CDR3 loop spans 14 amino acids. The germline V and J ends were trimmed by 6 bases and 4 bases, with 12 bases remaining between them. CDR3 DNA sequence: TGTACCAGCAGGCTAGGGACGGATAATGAAAAACTGTTTTTT. Its translation: CTSRLGTDNEKLFF.